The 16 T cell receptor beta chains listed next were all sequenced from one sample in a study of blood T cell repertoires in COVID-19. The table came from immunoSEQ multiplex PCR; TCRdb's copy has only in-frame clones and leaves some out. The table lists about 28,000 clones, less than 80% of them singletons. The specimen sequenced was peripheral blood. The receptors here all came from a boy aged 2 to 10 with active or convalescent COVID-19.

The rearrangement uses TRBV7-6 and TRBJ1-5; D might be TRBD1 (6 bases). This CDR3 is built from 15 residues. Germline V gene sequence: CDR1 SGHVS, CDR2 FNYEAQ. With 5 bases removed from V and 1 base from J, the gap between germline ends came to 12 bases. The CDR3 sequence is CASSQGTGSNQPQHF. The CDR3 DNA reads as TGTGCCAGCAGCCAGGGGACGGGGAGCAATCAGCCCCAGCATTTT.

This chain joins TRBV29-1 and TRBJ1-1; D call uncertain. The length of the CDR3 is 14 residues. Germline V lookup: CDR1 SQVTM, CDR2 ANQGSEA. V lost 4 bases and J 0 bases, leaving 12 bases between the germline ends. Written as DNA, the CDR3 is TGCAGCGTTGTGCGGGGTGGGGTGAACACTGAAGCTTTCTTT. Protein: CSVVRGGVNTEAFF.

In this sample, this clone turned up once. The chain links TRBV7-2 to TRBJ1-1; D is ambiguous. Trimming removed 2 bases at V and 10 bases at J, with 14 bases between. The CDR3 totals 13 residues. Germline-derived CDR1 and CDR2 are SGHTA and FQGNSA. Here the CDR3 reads CASSLTRGGGAFF. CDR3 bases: TGTGCCAGCAGCTTAACCCGAGGAGGTGGAGCTTTCTTT. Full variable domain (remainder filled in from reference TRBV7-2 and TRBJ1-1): GAGVSQSPSNKVTEKGKDVELRCDPISGHTALYWYRQSLGQGLEFLIYFQGNSAPDKSGLPSDRFSAERTGGSVSTLTIQRTQQEDSAVYLCASSLTRGGGAFFGQGTRLTVV.

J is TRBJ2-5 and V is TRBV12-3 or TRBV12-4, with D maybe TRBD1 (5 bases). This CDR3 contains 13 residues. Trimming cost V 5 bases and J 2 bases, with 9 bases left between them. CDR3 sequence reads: CASSVQEQETQYF. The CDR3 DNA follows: TGTGCCAGCAGTGTACAGGAGCAAGAGACCCAGTACTTC.

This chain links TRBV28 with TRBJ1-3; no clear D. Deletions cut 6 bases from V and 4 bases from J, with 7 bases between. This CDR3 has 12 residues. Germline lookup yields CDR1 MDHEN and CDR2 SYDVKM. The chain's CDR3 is CASSLRGNTIYF. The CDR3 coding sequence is TGTGCCAGCAGCCTCAGAGGAAACACCATATATTTT.

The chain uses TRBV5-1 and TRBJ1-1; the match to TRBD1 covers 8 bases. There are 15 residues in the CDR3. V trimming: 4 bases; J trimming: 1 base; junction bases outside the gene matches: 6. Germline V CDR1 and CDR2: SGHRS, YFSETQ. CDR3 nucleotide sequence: TGCGCCAGCAGCCCCGGAGACAGGGGGAACACTGAAGCTTTCTTT. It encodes CASSPGDRGNTEAFF.

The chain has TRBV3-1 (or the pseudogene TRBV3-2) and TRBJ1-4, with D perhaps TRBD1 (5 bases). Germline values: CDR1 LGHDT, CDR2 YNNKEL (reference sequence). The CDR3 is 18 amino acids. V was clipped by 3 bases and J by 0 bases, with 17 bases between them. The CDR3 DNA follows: TGTGCCAGCAGCCACCCAATAGGTCCGGGGGCAACTAATGAAAAACTGTTTTTT. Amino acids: CASSHPIGPGATNEKLFF.

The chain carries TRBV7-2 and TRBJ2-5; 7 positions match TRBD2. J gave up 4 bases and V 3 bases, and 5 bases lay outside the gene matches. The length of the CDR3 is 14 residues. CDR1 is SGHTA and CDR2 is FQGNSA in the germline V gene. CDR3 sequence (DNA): TGTGCCAGCAGCTTCGCGGGAGAACCAGAGACCCAGTACTTC. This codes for CASSFAGEPETQYF.

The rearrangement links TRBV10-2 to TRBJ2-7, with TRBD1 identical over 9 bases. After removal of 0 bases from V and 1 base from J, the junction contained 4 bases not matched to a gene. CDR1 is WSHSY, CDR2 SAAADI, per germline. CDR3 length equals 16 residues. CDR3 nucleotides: TGCGCCAGCAGTGAGTCGCTAGGACAGGGGTCCTACGAGCAGTACGTC. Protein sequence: CASSESLGQGSYEQYV.

The CDR3 region is CASSLGGTGSNYGYTF. The DNA for the CDR3 is TGTGCCAGCAGCTTAGGGGGGACAGGGTCTAACTATGGCTACACCTTC. The chain joins TRBV7-2 to TRBJ1-2, with TRBD1 matching 9 bases. J lost 0 bases, V lost 1 base, and 3 bases had no gene match. The CDR3 consists of 16 residues. CDR1 and CDR2 from the germline V gene are SGHTA and FQGNSA.

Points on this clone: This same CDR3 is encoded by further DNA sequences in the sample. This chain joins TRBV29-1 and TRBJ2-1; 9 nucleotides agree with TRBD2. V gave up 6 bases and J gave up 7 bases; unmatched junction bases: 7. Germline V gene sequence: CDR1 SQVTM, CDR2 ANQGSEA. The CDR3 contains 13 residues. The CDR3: CSVVGLAENEQFF. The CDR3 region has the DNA TGCAGCGTCGTGGGACTAGCTGAGAATGAGCAGTTCTTC.

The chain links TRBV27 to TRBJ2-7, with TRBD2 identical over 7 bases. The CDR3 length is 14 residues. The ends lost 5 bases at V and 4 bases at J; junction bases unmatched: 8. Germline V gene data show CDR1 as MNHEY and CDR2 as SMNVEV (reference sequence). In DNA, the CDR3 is TGTGCCAGCAGTCCGTGGACTAGTCAATACGAGCAGTACTTC. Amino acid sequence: CASSPWTSQYEQYF.

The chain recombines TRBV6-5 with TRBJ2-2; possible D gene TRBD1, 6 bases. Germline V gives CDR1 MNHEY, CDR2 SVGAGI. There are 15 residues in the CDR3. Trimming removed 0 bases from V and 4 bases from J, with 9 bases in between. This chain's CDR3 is CASSYSGGRTGELFF. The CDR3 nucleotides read TGTGCCAGCAGTTACTCAGGGGGTCGCACCGGGGAGCTGTTTTTT.

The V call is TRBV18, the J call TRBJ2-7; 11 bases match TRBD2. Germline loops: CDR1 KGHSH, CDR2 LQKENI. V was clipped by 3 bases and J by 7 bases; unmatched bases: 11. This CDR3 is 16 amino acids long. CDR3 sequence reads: CASSPGGTSGLGEQYF. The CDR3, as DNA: TGTGCCAGCTCACCCGGCGGGACTAGCGGCCTAGGGGAGCAGTACTTC.

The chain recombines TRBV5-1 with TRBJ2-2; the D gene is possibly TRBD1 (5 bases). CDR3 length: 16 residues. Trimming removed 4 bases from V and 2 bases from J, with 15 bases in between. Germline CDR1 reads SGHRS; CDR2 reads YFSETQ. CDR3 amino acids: CASSLRQSRNTGELFF. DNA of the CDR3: TGCGCCAGCAGCCTGCGACAGTCCAGAAACACCGGGGAGCTGTTTTTT.

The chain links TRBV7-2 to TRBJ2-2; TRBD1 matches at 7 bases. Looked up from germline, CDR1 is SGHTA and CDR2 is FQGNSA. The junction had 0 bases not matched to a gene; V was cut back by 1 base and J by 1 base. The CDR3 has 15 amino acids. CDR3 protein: CASSLGTGNTGELFF. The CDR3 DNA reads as TGTGCCAGCAGCTTAGGGACAGGGAACACCGGGGAGCTGTTTTTT.